This T cell receptor beta chain stems from a study of blood T cell repertoires in COVID-19 (TCRdb year 2020). Background on the whole study: Samples covering the acute and convalescent phases of COVID-19 were provided by collaborators in the United States, Italy and Spain. The prospective study material was composed of cDNA or gDNA derived from T cells, B-cell-depleted T cells, or PBMCs. Subjects who had been exposed to COVID-19, were actively infected with it, or had recovered from it provided the deeply sampled blood TCRbeta repertoires that made up the dataset. The repertoires were released in a freely available public database meant as a resource for research on the immune response to SARS-CoV-2. Samples were obtained from the ongoing ImmuneRACE study (first 160 participants) and from 1,254 subjects provided by 6 global collaborators. Sample metadata almost always included a de-identified subject ID, COVID-19 status, age in years and sex. HLA class I and class II types, where available, came from metadata supplied by the sample provider rather than from assay-based typing.

Collaborating institutions collected whole blood in K2EDTA tubes following their own protocols. For TCRbeta analysis, collaborators shipped samples as frozen whole blood, isolated PBMCs, or DNA extracted from either of those sample types. Clipping removes 7 bases from V and 3 bases from J, with 3 as the unmatched junction base count. The cysteine opens and the phenylalanine closes a CDR3 of 13 amino acids. Only CDR3 DNA remains: 39 bases, in frame from the first base. CDR1 is given as ENHRY and CDR2 as SYGVKD, both from the germline V gene. Worth noting for this clone: No cognate antigen has been identified for it. Base qualities were left out, and no much larger clone turns up one base away.

Here is what the overall study found, with its caveats: How much clinical and demographic metadata was included differed by source and by participant, and the metadata was provided uncurated.

The immunoSEQ Assay, a bias-controlled multiplex PCR, was used to amplify TCRbeta CDR3 regions from genomic DNA. The source study handled its data this way. Within the assay, amplification of reference gene primers was used to estimate how many nucleated cells each sample contained. To quantify the absolute abundance of each unique TCRbeta CDR3 rearrangement, sequence reads were collapsed and filtered. For each sample, productive Simpson clonality was calculated as the square root of Simpson's diversity index over productive rearrangements. In TCRdb, the immuneACCESS table is reduced to in-frame sequences with V and J assigned. These tables do not hold every clone; where another copy was compared, an unresolved V gene accounts for under half, and the others remain unexplained. The V and J calls and clone size come from that table; D and trimming were worked out from the DNA. For this sample there are just under 85,000 clones; about 87% appear just once. The ten largest account for about 8.5% of the sample.

The TCR sequence derives from a man at least 80 years old with active or convalescent COVID-19. Source material: peripheral blood. The chain links TRBV10-3 with TRBJ2-1; 7 nucleotides in the junction match TRBD1. The CDR3 is CAIKAGGYNEQFF. The nucleotide sequence is given as TGTGCCATCAAGGCAGGGGGCTACAATGAGCAGTTCTTC.